This T cell receptor (beta chain) was sequenced during a study of blood T cells in healthy people across ages. Findings and limits, study-wide: Percentage of naive T cells showed a strong correlation with TCR beta diversity. From one million sequenced T cells, diversity estimates were lower bounds. There were more naive CD4+ cells and higher diversity in long-lived donors than in aged donors. Observed TCR beta diversity per million T cells went down as age went up. This fall followed a roughly linear course with age.

A J-beta primer mix and a sample-barcoded 5' primer were used in a second PCR of about 7 to 12 cycles. MiXCR was run by TCRdb on the 5' RACE reads, yielding one entry per CDR3 protein. The data show roughly 640,000 distinct CDR3 sequences, with approximately 30% seen just once and around 16% held by the top ten. Points on this clonotype: Its antigen remains unidentified. Possible read error: a much larger clone is one base away.

Germline trimming cut 6 bases from V and 7 bases from J; bases unmatched to any gene: 12. The CDR3 is 14 amino acids. This sequence originates from a woman of 80 years or more in good health. The rearrangement uses TRBV12-3 or TRBV12-4 and TRBJ2-7; 7 bases map to TRBD2. Source material: blood. The CDR3: CASRRSSGNNEQYF. As DNA, the CDR3 is TGTGCCAGCAGACGCTCTAGCGGCAACAATGAGCAGTACTTC.